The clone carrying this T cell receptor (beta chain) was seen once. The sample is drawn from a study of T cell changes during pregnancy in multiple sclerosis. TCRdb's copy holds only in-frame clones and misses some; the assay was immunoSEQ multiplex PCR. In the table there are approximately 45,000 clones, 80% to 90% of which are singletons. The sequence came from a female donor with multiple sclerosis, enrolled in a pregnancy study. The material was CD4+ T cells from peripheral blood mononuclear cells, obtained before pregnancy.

The CDR3 nucleotides are TGCGCCAGCAGTGAAACCAAGCGGGGGAAGTCCTACGAGCAGTACTTC. Translated, it gives CASSETKRGKSYEQYF. The chain employs TRBV10-1 and TRBJ2-7; TRBD2 aligns across 8 bases. J lost 1 base, V lost 3 bases, and 8 bases had no gene match. CDR3 length: 16 residues. The germline V gene has CDR1 WNHNN and CDR2 SYGVQD (reference sequence).